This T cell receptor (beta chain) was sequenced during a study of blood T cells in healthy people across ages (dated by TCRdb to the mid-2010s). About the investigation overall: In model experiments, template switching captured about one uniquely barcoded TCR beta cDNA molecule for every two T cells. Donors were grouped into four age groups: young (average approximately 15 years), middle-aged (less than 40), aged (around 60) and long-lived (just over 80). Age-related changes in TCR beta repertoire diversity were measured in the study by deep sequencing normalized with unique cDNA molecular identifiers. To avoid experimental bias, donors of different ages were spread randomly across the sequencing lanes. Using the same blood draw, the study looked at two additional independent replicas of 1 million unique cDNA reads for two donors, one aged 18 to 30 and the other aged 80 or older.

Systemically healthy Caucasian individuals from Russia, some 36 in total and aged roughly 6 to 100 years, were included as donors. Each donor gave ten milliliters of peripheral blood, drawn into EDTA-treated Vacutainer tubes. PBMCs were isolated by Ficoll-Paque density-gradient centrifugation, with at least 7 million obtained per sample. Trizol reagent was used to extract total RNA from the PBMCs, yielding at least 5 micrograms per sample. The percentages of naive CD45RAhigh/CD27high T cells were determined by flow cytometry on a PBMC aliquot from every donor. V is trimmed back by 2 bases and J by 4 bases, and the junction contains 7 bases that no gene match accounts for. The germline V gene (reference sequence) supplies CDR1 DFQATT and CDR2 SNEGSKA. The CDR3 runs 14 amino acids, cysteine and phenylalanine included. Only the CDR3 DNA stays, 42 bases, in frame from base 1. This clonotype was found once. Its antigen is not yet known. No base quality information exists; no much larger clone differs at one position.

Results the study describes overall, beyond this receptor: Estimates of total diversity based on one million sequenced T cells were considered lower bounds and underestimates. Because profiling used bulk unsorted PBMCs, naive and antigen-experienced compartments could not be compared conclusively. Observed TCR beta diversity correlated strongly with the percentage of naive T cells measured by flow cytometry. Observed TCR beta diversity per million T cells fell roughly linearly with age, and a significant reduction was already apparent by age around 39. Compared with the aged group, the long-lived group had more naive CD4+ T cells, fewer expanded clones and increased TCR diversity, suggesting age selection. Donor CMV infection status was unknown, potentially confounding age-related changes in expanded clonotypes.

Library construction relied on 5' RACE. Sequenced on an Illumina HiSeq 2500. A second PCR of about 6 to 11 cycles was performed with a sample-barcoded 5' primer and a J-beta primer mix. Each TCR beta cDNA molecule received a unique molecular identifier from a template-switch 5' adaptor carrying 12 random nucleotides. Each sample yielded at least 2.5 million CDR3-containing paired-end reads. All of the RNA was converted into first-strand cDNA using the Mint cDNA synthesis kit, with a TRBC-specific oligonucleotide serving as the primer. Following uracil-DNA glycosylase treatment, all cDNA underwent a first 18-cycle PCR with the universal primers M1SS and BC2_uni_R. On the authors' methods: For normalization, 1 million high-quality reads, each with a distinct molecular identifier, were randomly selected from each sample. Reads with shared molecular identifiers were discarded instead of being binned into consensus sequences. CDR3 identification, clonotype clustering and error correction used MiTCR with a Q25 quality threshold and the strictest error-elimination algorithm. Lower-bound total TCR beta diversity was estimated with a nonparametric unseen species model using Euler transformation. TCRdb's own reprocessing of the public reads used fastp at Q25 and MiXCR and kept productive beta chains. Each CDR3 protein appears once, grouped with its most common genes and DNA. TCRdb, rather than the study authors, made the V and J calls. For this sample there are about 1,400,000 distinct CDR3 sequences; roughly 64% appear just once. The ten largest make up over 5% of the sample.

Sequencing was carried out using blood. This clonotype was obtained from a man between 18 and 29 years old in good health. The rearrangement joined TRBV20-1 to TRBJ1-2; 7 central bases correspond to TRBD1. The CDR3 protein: CSARNEQGTYGYTF. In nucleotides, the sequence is TGCAGTGCTAGAAACGAACAGGGGACCTATGGCTACACCTTC.